This TCR beta chain was captured in a study of blood T cell repertoires in COVID-19. Across the whole study: Samples taken during acute and convalescent COVID-19 were collected in the United States, Italy and Spain. The analysed material was cDNA or gDNA that came from T cells, B-cell-depleted T cells, or PBMCs.

Seattle's cohort entered during active infection and was followed longitudinally. The authors' processing: Amplifying reference gene primers gave estimates of nucleated cell counts. The table came from immunoSEQ multiplex PCR; TCRdb's copy has only in-frame clones and leaves some out. Clone size and the V and J calls come from that table; the DNA yielded D and trimming. The sample consists of 30,000 or so clones, 70% to 90% of them appearing once. Trimming shortened V by 2 bases and J by 4 bases, and 11 bases separated the two germline ends. Germline assignment: CDR1 LGHDT and CDR2 YNNKEL (reference sequence). The CDR3 totals 14 residues.

The clonotype comes from a woman aged 80 or over with COVID-19, enrolled during active disease. The chain uses TRBV3-1 (or the pseudogene TRBV3-2) and TRBJ1-2; a weak D match, TRBD1 (5 bases). The material sequenced was peripheral blood. CDR3 bases: TGTGCCAGCAGCCAATCAGGGCAGGTCTATGGCTACACCTTC. This translates into CASSQSGQVYGYTF.